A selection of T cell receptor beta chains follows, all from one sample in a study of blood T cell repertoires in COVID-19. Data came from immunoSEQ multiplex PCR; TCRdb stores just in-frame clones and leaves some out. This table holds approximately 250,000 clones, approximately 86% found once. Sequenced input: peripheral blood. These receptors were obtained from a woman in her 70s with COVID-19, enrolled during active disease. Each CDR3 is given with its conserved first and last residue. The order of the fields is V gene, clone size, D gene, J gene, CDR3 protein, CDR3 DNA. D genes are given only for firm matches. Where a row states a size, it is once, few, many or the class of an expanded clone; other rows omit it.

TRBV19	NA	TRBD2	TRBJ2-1	CASSREAGGPSSYNEQFF	TGTGCCAGTAGTAGGGAAGCGGGGGGGCCTAGCTCCTACAATGAGCAGTTCTTC
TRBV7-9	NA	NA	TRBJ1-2	CASSLEQGRSYTF	TGTGCCAGCAGCTTAGAACAGGGCCGTAGCTACACCTTC
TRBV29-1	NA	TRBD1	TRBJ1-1	CSVGTGVAEAFF	TGCAGCGTTGGAACAGGGGTGGCTGAAGCTTTCTTT
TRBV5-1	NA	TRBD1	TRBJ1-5	CASSLSGTGNQPQHF	TGCGCCAGCAGCCTCTCCGGGACAGGTAATCAGCCCCAGCATTTT
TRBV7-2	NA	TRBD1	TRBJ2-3	CASSLAPTGGRDTQYF	TGTGCCAGCAGCTTAGCCCCGACAGGGGGGCGAGATACGCAGTATTTT
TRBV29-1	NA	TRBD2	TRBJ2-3	CSVEDQVSGGIDTQYF	TGCAGCGTTGAAGATCAGGTCAGCGGGGGAATAGATACGCAGTATTTT
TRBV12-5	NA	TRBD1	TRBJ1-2	CASGLVLDRGNGYTF	TGTGCTAGTGGTTTGGTACTTGACAGGGGGAATGGCTACACCTTC
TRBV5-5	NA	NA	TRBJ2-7	CASSLTGYEQYF	TGTGCCAGCAGCTTGACCGGGTACGAGCAGTACTTC
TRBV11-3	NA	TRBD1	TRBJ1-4	CASSTSLRDREGEKLFF	TGTGCCAGCAGCACATCTCTCCGGGACAGGGAGGGTGAAAAACTGTTTTTT
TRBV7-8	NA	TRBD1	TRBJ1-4	CASSRGQGREKLFF	TGTGCCAGCAGCCGGGGACAGGGAAGGGAAAAACTGTTTTTT
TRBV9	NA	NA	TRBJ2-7	CASSVADRTYEQYF	TGTGCCAGCAGCGTGGCGGACAGAACCTACGAGCAGTACTTC
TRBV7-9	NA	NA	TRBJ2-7	CASSLPGGYEQYF	TGTGCCAGCAGCTTACCCGGAGGCTACGAGCAGTACTTC
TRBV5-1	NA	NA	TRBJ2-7	CASGATGIREQYF	TGCGCCAGCGGGGCAACAGGGATCCGGGAGCAGTACTTC
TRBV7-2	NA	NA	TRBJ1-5	CASSLAGTSNQPQHF	TGTGCCAGCAGCTTAGCGGGCACTAGCAATCAGCCCCAGCATTTT
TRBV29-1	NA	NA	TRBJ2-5	CSVLDRNQETQYF	TGCAGCGTCCTAGACAGAAACCAAGAGACCCAGTACTTC
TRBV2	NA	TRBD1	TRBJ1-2	CASTINSGGGYGYTF	TGTGCCAGTACTATTAACTCAGGGGGCGGCTATGGCTACACCTTC
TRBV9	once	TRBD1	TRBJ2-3	CASSAGQGHTDTQYF	TGTGCCAGCAGCGCCGGACAGGGCCACACAGATACGCAGTATTTT
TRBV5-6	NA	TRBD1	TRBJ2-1	CASSQRPGQGFDEQFF	TGTGCCAGCAGCCAACGACCGGGACAGGGCTTCGATGAGCAGTTCTTC
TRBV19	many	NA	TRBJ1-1	CASSTRHLQGSTEAFF	TGTGCCAGTAGTACCCGACACCTACAGGGATCCACTGAAGCTTTCTTT
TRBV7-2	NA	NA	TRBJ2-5	CASSSLAFGETQYF	TGTGCCAGCAGCTCCTTAGCTTTTGGAGAGACCCAGTACTTC
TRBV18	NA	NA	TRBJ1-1	CASSPPWTANTEAFF	TGTGCCAGCTCACCACCGTGGACAGCGAACACTGAAGCTTTCTTT
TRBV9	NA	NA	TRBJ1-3	CASSVGGDQGNTIYF	TGTGCCAGCAGCGTAGGCGGGGACCAGGGAAACACCATATATTTT
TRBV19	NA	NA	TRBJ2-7	CASSPRVGSSYEQYF	TGTGCCAGTAGTCCCCGGGTAGGGAGCTCCTACGAGCAGTACTTC
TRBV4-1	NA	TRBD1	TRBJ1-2	CASSLSRGISYGYTF	TGCGCCAGCAGTCTAAGCAGGGGGATTTCCTATGGCTACACCTTC
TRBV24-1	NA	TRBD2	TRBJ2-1	CATSDLRTSGNEQFF	TGTGCCACCAGTGATCTCAGGACTAGCGGGAATGAGCAGTTCTTC
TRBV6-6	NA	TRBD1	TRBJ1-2	CASSSNRGELDYTF	TGTGCCAGCAGCTCCAACAGGGGAGAGTTGGACTACACCTTC
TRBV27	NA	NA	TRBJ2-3	CASSLLAPPGSGTDTQYF	TGTGCCAGCAGTTTATTGGCCCCCCCAGGTTCTGGCACAGATACGCAGTATTTT
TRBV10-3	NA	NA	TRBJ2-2	CAIKEGVYGELFF	TGTGCCATCAAAGAGGGGGTCTACGGGGAGCTGTTTTTT
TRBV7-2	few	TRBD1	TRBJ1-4	CASSLWTGELFF	TGTGCCAGCAGCCTATGGACAGGGGAACTGTTTTTT
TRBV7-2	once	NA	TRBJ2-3	CASSRGRTDTQYF	TGTGCCAGCAGCCGGGGTAGGACAGATACGCAGTATTTT
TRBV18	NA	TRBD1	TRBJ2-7	CASSQSSGTATYEQYF	TGTGCCAGCTCACAGTCCTCCGGGACAGCCACCTACGAGCAGTACTTC
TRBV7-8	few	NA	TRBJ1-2	CASSLVGGVNYGYTF	TGTGCCAGCAGCTTAGTCGGGGGGGTAAACTATGGCTACACCTTC
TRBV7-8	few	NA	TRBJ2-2	CASSFPAGIAGELFF	TGTGCCAGCAGCTTCCCCGCGGGAATCGCCGGGGAGCTGTTTTTT